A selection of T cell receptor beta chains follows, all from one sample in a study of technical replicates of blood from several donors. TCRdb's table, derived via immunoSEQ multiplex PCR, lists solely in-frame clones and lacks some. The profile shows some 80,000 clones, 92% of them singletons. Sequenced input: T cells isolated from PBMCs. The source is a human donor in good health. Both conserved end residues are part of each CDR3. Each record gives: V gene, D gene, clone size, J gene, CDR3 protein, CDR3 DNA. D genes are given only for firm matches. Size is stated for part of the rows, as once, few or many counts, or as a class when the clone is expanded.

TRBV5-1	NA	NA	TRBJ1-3	CASSSGPGGAALGNTIYF	TGCGCCAGCAGCTCTGGCCCAGGAGGAGCGGCTCTCGGAAACACCATATATTTT
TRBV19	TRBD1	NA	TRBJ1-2	CASMVVIRTGESGYTF	TGTGCCAGTATGGTCGTTATTCGGACAGGGGAGAGTGGCTACACCTTC
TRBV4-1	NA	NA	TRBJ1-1	CASSQADTHTEAFF	TGCGCCAGCAGCCAAGCGGACACCCACACTGAAGCTTTCTTT
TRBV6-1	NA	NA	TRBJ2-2	CASSERTAGGTGELFF	TGTGCCAGCAGTGAAAGGACAGCTGGGGGCACCGGGGAGCTGTTTTTT
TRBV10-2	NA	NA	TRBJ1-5	CASRDHDSAGPNQPQHF	TGCGCCAGCAGAGACCACGATTCGGCAGGCCCTAATCAGCCCCAGCATTTT
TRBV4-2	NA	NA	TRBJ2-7	CASSEDSADYEQYF	TGTGCCAGCAGCGAGGACTCTGCGGATTACGAGCAGTACTTC
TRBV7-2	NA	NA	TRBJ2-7	CASSRTGPRYEQYF	TGTGCCAGCAGCAGAACGGGTCCCCGATACGAGCAGTACTTC
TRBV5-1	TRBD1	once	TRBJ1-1	CASMRDRDTEAFF	TGCGCCAGCATGCGGGACAGGGACACTGAAGCTTTCTTT
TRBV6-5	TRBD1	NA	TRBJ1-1	CASSYSSGGTEAFF	TGTGCCAGCAGTTACTCGTCAGGGGGCACTGAAGCTTTCTTT
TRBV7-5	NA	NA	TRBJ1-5	CVRSSGVDQPQHF	TGTGTCAGAAGCTCAGGGGTGGATCAGCCCCAGCATTTT
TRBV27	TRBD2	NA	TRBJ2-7	CASSQRESSYEQYF	TGTGCCAGCAGTCAGCGGGAGAGCTCCTACGAGCAGTACTTC
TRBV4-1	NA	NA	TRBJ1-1	CASSQEPGAEAFF	TGCGCCAGCAGCCAAGAGCCGGGAGCTGAAGCTTTCTTT
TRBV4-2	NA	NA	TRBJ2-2	CASSQVAQQRYHNTGELFF	TGTGCCAGCAGCCAAGTCGCCCAGCAGCGATACCATAACACCGGGGAGCTGTTTTTT
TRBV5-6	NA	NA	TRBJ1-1	CASSLGPGRSTEAFF	TGTGCCAGCAGCTTGGGCCCGGGGAGGAGTACTGAAGCTTTCTTT
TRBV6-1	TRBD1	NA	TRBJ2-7	CASSTRTGHYEQYF	TGTGCCAGCAGTACCCGGACAGGCCACTACGAGCAGTACTTC
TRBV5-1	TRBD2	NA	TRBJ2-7	CASSPTSGSSYEQYF	TGCGCCAGCAGCCCTACGAGCGGGAGCTCCTACGAGCAGTACTTC
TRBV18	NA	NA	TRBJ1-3	CASSPPNQAGNTIYF	TGTGCCAGCTCACCACCTAATCAGGCCGGAAACACCATATATTTT
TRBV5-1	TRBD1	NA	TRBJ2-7	CASSVTGQVYEQYF	TGCGCCAGCAGCGTTACGGGACAGGTCTACGAGCAGTACTTC
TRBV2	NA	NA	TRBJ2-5	CASSRDNQETQYF	TGTGCCAGCAGTCGGGACAACCAAGAGACCCAGTACTTC
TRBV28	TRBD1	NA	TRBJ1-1	CASSLPTGPIYTEAFF	TGTGCCAGCAGTCTCCCGACAGGGCCTATTTACACTGAAGCTTTCTTT
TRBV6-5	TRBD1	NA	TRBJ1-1	CASGKQGAFGTEAFF	TGTGCCAGCGGCAAACAGGGGGCTTTCGGCACTGAAGCTTTCTTT
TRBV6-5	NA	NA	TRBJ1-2	CASSQAQVYSDGYTF	TGTGCCAGCAGCCAAGCCCAGGTCTACTCAGATGGCTACACCTTC